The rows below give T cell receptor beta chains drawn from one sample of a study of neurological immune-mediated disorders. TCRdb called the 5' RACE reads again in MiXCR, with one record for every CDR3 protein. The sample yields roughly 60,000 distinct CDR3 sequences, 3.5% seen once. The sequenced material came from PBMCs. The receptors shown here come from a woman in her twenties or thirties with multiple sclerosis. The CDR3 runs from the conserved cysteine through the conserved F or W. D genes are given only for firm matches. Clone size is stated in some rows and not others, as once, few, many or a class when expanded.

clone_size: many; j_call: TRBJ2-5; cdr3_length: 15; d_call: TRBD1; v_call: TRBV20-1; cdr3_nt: TGCAGTGCTAGACCGGGACAGGGGGTGGCAGAGACCCAGTACTTC; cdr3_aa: CSARPGQGVAETQYF
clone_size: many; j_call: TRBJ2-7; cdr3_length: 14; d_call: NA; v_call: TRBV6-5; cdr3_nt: TGTGCCAGCAGCAGGGACTTCATCTCCTACGAGCAGTACTTC; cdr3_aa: CASSRDFISYEQYF
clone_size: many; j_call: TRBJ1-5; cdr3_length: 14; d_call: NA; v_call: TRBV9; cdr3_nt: TGTGCCAGCAGCGTAGGTACAGATAATCAGCCCCAGCATTTT; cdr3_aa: CASSVGTDNQPQHF
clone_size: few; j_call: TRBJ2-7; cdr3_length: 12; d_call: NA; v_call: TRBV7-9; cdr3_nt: TGTGCCAGCAGCCGGGGTCCGGGCGAGCAGTACTTC; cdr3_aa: CASSRGPGEQYF
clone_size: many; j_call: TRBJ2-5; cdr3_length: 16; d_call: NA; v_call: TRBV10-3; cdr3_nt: TGTGCCATCAGTGAGTCTGAGGTCGCAGGAAAAGAGACCCAGTACTTC; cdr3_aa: CAISESEVAGKETQYF
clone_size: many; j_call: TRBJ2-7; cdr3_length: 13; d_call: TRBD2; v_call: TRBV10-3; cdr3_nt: TGTGCCATCAGGAACCTAGCGGGGTCCGAGCAGTACTTC; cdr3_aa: CAIRNLAGSEQYF
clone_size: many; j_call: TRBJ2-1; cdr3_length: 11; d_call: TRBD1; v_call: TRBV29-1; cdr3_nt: TGCAGCGGTAGGACAGGGTTGGAGCAGTTCTTC; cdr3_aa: CSGRTGLEQFF
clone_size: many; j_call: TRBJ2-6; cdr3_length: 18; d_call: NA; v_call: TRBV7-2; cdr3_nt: TGTGCCAGCAGCTTAGTCGGGACGCCAGGCTCTGGGGCCAACGTCCTGACTTTC; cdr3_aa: CASSLVGTPGSGANVLTF
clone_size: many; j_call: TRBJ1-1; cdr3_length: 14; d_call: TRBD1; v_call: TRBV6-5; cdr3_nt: TGTGCCAGCAGTTACTCCAACAGGGGCACTGAAGCTTTCTTT; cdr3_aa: CASSYSNRGTEAFF
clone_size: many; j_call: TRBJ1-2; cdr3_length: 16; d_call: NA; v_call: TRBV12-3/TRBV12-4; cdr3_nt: TGTGCCAGCAGTCCCACCGACCCCCTTGGGGGCTATGGCTACACCTTC; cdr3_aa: CASSPTDPLGGYGYTF
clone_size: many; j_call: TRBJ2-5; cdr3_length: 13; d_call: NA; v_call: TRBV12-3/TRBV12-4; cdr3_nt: TGTGCCAGCAGTTCTAGGGGGGCGGAGACCCAGTACTTC; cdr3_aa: CASSSRGAETQYF
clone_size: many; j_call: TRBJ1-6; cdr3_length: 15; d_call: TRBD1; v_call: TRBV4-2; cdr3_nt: TGTGCCAGCAGCCGGGGGACAGGCATTAATTCACCCCTCCACTTT; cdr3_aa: CASSRGTGINSPLHF
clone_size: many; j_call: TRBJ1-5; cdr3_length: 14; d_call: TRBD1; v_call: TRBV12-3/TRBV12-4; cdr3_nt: TGTGCCAGCAGTTTAGAGGGGGCTGGGCAGCCCCAGCATTTT; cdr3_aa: CASSLEGAGQPQHF
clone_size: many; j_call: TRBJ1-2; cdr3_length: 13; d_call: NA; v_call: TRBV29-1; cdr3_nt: TGCAGCGTTGGTATGCGGGTTGAATCTGGCTACACCTTC; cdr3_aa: CSVGMRVESGYTF
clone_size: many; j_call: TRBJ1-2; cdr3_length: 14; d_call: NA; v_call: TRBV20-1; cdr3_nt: TGCAGTGCTAGAGACTCGGACCGCTTGGATGGCTACACCTTC; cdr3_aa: CSARDSDRLDGYTF
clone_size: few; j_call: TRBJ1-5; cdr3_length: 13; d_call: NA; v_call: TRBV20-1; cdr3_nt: TGCAGTGCTAGACTGTTAAGCAATCAGCCCCAGAATTTT; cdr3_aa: CSARLLSNQPQNF
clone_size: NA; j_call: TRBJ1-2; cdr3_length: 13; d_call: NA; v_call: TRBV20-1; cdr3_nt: TGCAGTGCTAGTAATCGGATTAACTATGGCTACACCTTC; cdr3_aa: CSASNRINYGYTF
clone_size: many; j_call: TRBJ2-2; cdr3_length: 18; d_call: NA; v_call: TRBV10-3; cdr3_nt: TGTGCCATCAAGCCGGGACTGCTTGCCAGGGTGGGGACCGGGGAGCTGTTTTTT; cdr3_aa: CAIKPGLLARVGTGELFF
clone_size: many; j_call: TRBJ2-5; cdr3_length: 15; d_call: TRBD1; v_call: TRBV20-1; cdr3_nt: TGCAGTGCTGACACCGGGACAGGGGGTCAAGAGACCCAGTACTTC; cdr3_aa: CSADTGTGGQETQYF
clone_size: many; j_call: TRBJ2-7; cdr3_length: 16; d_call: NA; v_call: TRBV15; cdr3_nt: TGTGCCACCAGCAGAGGTGGGGGGCAGGGGTTATACGAGCAGTACTTC; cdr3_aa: CATSRGGGQGLYEQYF
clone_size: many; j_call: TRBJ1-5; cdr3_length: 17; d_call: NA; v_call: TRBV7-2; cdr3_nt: TGTGCCAGCAGCTTAGCGCGTTCTCAGAATAGCAATCAGCCCCAGCATTTT; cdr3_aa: CASSLARSQNSNQPQHF
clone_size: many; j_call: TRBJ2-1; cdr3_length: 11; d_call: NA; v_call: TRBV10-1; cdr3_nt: TGCGCCAGCAGTGAGGACCATGAGCAGTTCTTC; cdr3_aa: CASSEDHEQFF
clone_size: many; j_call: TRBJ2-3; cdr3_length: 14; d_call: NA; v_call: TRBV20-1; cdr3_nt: TGCAGTGCTAGAGCGGTATCCCGGGCAGATACGCAGTATTTT; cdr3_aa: CSARAVSRADTQYF
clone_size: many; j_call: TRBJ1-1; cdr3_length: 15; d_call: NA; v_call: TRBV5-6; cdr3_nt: TGTGCCAGCAGCTTGGGCCCGGCCGTGAACACTGAAGCTTTCTTT; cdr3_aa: CASSLGPAVNTEAFF